The rows below give T cell receptor beta chains drawn from one sample of a study of T-cell memory formation after mild COVID-19. TCRdb re-derived calls from the 5' RACE reads in MiXCR, one entry per CDR3 protein. The sample consists of some 180,000 distinct CDR3 sequences, around 18% of them appearing once. The sample consisted of PBMCs or a T cell subset sorted from them (not recorded which). These receptors were collected from a man aged 18 to 29 who had mild COVID-19 (a few samples of this study predate the infection). Cell type and time point are not known. The CDR3 runs from the conserved cysteine through the conserved F or W. D genes are given only for firm matches. For some rows the clone size is stated as once, few or many, or as a class when expanded; others skip it.

j_call,cdr3_length,v_call,d_call,clone_size,cdr3_nt,cdr3_aa
TRBJ1-6,15,TRBV4-3,.,.,TGCGCCAGCAGCTACCTTGGGGGGGTTAATTCACCCCTCCACTTT,CASSYLGGVNSPLHF
TRBJ2-5,14,TRBV12-3/TRBV12-4,.,.,TGTGCCAGCAGTTTGAACTTGGGACAAGAGACCCAGTACTTC,CASSLNLGQETQYF
TRBJ2-1,14,TRBV7-3,TRBD1,.,TGTGCCAGCGGCAGGGACAGGGGGCGCAATGAGCAGTTCTTC,CASGRDRGRNEQFF
TRBJ1-2,13,TRBV29-1,TRBD1,.,TGCAGCGCTCAGGGGGCCCATGGTTATGGCTACACCTTC,CSAQGAHGYGYTF
TRBJ1-1,13,TRBV20-1,TRBD1,few,TGCAGTGCTGGCAGGGGGCCGAACACTGAAGCTTTCTTT,CSAGRGPNTEAFF
TRBJ2-3,14,TRBV4-1,TRBD1,many,TGCGCCAGCAGCCCTCGGGACAGCCCCGATACGCAGTATTTT,CASSPRDSPDTQYF
TRBJ2-5,11,TRBV3-1,.,many,TGTGCCAGCAGCCAAGGGCCGACCCAGTACTTC,CASSQGPTQYF
TRBJ1-2,13,TRBV29-1,.,.,TGCAGCATCGGGGGCTTAAGTAGCTATGGCTACACCTTC,CSIGGLSSYGYTF
TRBJ2-5,14,TRBV5-1,.,many,TGCGCCAGCAGCCCTCCGGGGGTACAAGAGACCCAGTACTTC,CASSPPGVQETQYF
TRBJ1-1,16,TRBV5-1,TRBD1,.,TGCGCCAGCAGGGCCGCAGGGACAGGGGCGAACACTGAAGCTTTCTTT,CASRAAGTGANTEAFF
TRBJ2-1,13,TRBV5-1,.,few,TGCGCCAGCAGCTTGGCAAGGGGGGGTGAGCAGTTCTTC,CASSLARGGEQFF
TRBJ2-5,16,TRBV5-1,TRBD2,few,TGCGCCAGCAGTGGTAGGGCTAGCGGGAACCAAGAGACCCAGTACTTC,CASSGRASGNQETQYF
TRBJ1-4,13,TRBV6-2/TRBV6-3,.,few,TGTGCCAGCCTATCTTGGAGCCGCGAAAAACTGTTTTTT,CASLSWSREKLFF
TRBJ2-6,15,TRBV2,.,.,TGTGCCGGGCGACAGGCTCTCTCTGGGGCCAACGTCCTGACTTTC,CAGRQALSGANVLTF
TRBJ2-5,17,TRBV4-3,TRBD2,.,TGCGCCAGCAGCCAAGGGGTTCGGGGGGTTTACCAAGAGACCCAGTACTTC,CASSQGVRGVYQETQYF
TRBJ2-1,15,TRBV28,.,.,TGTGCCAGCAGTTTAGAGTGGAGGGGAGGCAATGAGCAGTTCTTC,CASSLEWRGGNEQFF
TRBJ2-5,14,TRBV5-4,.,many,TGTGCCAGCAGCTTGTATGTGGGGAGGAAGACCCAGTACTTC,CASSLYVGRKTQYF
TRBJ1-6,13,TRBV5-1,.,.,TGCGCCAGCAGCGGGGACGGGGATTCACCCCTCCACTTT,CASSGDGDSPLHF
TRBJ1-2,12,TRBV20-1,.,.,TGCAGTGCTCCCCAGGTCCGCTATGGCTACACCTTC,CSAPQVRYGYTF
TRBJ2-2,13,TRBV24-1,.,.,TGTGCCACCAGTGACTATATAACCGGGGAGCTGTTTTTT,CATSDYITGELFF
TRBJ2-6,14,TRBV10-3,.,.,TGTGCCATCAGTGAAAGCTCTGGGGCCAACGTCCTGACTTTC,CAISESSGANVLTF